This T cell receptor (beta chain) was retrieved from a study of early T cells in non-severe SARS-CoV-2 infection. Across the study: Chains were not paired, and sequencing was done on bulk RNA from unsorted whole blood. Broader study findings: Database matching using VDJdb favored anti-spike CD8 responses, with private and CD4 specificities left missing.

In the case of this clonotype: Its antigen remains unknown.

Tagging with unique molecular identifiers was applied to individual cDNA molecules. In TCRdb, the 5' RACE reads were re-called with MiXCR into one record per CDR3 protein. This table holds 55,000 to 75,000 distinct CDR3 sequences, roughly 7.7% found once. The sequence came from an adult who was a healthcare worker with PCR-confirmed SARS-CoV-2 infection or an uninfected control (not recorded which). Sequenced input: whole blood.

The CDR3 here is CASKRTASSGANVLTF. The CDR3 nucleotides are TGTGCCAGCAAGAGGACAGCGAGCTCTGGGGCCAACGTCCTGACTTTC. The V gene is TRBV2, the J gene TRBJ2-6; possible D gene TRBD1, 6 bases. CDR1 and CDR2 from the germline V gene are SNHLY and FYNNEI. The CDR3 loop spans 16 amino acids. The V end was cut by 7 bases, the J end by 0 bases, with 13 bases between.